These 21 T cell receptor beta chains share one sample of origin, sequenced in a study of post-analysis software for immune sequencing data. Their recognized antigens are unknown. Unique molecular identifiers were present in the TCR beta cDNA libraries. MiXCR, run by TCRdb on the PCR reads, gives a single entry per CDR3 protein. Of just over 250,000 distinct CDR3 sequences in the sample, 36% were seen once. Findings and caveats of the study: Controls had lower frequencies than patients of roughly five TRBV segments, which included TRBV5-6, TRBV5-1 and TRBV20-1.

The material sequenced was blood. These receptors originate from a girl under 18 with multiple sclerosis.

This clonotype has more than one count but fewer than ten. The CDR3 DNA sequence: TGTGCCAGCAGCTCTAGCGGGAGTCGGACCGGGGAGCTGTTTTTT. Its protein product is CASSSSGSRTGELFF. This chain uses TRBV5-6 with TRBJ2-2; 10 bases align to TRBD2. Per the germline V gene, CDR1 is SGHDT and CDR2 is YYEEEE. The J segment lost 5 bases and the V segment lost 3 bases, leaving 4 bases of the junction unmatched. The CDR3 extends over 15 amino acids. The whole variable domain, filled in from reference TRBV5-6 and TRBJ2-2, reads DAGVTQSPTHLIKTRGQQVTLRCSPKSGHDTVSWYQQALGQGPQFIFQYYEEEERQRGNFPDRFSGHQFPNYSSELNVNALLLGDSALYLCASSSSGSRTGELFFGEGSRLTVL.

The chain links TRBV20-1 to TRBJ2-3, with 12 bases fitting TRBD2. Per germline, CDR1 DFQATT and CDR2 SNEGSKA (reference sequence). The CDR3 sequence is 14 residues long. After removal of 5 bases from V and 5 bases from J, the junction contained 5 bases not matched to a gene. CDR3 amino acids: CSALASGGGDTQYF. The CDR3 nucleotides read TGCAGTGCTCTTGCTAGCGGGGGGGGAGATACGCAGTATTTT.

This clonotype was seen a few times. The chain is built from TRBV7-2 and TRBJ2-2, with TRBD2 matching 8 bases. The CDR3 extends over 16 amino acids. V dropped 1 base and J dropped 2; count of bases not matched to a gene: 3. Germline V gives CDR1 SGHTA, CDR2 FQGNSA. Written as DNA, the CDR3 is TGTGCCAGCAGCTTAGGAAGCGGGAGCAACACCGGGGAGCTGTTTTTT. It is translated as CASSLGSGSNTGELFF.

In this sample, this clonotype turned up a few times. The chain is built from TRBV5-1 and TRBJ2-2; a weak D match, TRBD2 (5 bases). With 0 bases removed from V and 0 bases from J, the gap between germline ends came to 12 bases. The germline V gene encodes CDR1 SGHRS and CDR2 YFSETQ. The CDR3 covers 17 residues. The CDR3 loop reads CASSLGRVTTNTGELFF. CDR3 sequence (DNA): TGCGCCAGCAGCTTGGGGCGGGTTACTACGAACACCGGGGAGCTGTTTTTT.

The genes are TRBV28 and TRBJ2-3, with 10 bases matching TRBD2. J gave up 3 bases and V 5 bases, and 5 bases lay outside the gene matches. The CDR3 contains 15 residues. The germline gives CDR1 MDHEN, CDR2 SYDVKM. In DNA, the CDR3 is TGTGCCAGCAGTCGGATAGCGGGGGGAACAGATACGCAGTATTTT. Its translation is CASSRIAGGTDTQYF.

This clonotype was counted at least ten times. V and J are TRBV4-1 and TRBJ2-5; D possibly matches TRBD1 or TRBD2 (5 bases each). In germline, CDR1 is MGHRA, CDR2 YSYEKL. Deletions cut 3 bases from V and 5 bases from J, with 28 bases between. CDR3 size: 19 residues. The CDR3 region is CASSHPLSGQGMAEETQYF. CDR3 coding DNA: TGCGCCAGCAGCCATCCGCTGTCGGGGCAGGGAATGGCAGAGGAGACCCAGTACTTC.

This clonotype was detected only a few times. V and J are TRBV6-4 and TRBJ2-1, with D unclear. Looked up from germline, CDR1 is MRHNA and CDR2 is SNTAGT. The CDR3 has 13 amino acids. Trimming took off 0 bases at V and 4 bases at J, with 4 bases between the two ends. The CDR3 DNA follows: TGTGCCAGCAGTGACTCCTGGTACAATGAGCAGTTCTTC. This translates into CASSDSWYNEQFF.

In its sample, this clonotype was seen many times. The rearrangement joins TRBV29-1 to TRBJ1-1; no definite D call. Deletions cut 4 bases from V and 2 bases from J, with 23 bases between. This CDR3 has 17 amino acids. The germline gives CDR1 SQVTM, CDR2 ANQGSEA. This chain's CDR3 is CSVALLGLTPTNTEAFF. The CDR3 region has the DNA TGCAGCGTTGCCCTTCTCGGACTCACTCCGACAAACACTGAAGCTTTCTTT.

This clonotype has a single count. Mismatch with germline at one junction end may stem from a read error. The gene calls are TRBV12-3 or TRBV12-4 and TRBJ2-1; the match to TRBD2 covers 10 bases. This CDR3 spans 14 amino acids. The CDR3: CASSSAGGRNGQFF. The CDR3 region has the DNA TGTGCCAGCAGTTCAGCGGGAGGGCGGAATGGGCAGTTCTTC.

CDR3 sequence: CASSRNRVAGSYEQYF. The CDR3 region has the DNA TGTGCCAGCAGCCGGAATAGGGTAGCGGGGAGCTACGAGCAGTACTTC. The genes are TRBV3-1 and TRBJ2-7; 8 nucleotides match TRBD2. The CDR3 runs 16 residues. With V trimmed by 4 bases and J by 3 bases, 11 bases remained unmatched. Per germline, CDR1 LGHDT and CDR2 YNNKEL (reference sequence).

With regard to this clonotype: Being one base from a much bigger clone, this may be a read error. The CDR3 spells CASSAGPDNYGYTF. In nucleotides, the CDR3 is TGTGCCAGCAGCGCGGGACCGGATAACTATGGCTACACCTTC. The gene calls are TRBV6-1 and TRBJ1-2; tentative D call: TRBD1 (5 bases). Germline V lookup: CDR1 MNHNS, CDR2 SASEGT. CDR3 length: 14 amino acids. V gave up 6 bases and J gave up 1 base, with 12 bases separating them.

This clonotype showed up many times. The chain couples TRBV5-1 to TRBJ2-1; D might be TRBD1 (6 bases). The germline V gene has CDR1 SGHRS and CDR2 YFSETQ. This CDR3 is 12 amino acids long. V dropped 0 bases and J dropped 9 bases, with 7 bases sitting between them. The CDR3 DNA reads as TGCGCCAGCAGCTTGGTACAGGGTGAGCAGTTCTTC. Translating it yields CASSLVQGEQFF.

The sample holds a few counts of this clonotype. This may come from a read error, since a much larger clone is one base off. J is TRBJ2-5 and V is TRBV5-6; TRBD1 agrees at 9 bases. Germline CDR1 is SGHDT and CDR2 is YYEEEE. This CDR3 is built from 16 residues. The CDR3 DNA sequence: TGTGCCAGCGGCTTAGGGACAGGGTCCCCCCAAGAGACCCAGTACTTC. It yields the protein CASGLGTGSPQETQYF.

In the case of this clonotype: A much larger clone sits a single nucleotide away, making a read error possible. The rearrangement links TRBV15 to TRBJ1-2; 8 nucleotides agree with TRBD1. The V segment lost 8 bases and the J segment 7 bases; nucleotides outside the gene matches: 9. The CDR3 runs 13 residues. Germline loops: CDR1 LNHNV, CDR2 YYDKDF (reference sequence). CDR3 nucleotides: TGTGCCACCGGAGTCCGGACAGGGAGTGGCTACACCTTC. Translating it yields CATGVRTGSGYTF.

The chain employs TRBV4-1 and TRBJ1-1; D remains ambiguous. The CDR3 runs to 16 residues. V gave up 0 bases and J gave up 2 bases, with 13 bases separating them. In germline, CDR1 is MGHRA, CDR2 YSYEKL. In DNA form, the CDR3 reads TGCGCCAGCAGCCAAGAAGGGAGGAGTTCCAACACTGAAGCTTTCTTT. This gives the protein CASSQEGRSSNTEAFF.

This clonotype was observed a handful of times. The CDR3, as DNA: TGTGCCAGCAGGCCTCGGGGGGGAGGGGGCGAGCAGTACTTC. Its translation is CASRPRGGGGEQYF. The rearrangement uses TRBV28 and TRBJ2-7; 8 bases agree with TRBD2. The germline gives CDR1 MDHEN, CDR2 SYDVKM. Unmatched junction bases numbered 10, after V lost 6 bases and J lost 6 bases. The CDR3 has 14 amino acids.

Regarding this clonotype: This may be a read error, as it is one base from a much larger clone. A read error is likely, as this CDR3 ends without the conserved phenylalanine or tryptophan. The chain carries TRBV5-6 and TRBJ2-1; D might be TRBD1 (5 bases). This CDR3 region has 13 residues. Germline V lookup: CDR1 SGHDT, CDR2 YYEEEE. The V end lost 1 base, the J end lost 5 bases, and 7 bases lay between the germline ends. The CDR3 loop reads CASSLPGNNEQFI. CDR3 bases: TGTGCCAGCAGCTTGCCAGGGAACAATGAGCAGTTCATC.

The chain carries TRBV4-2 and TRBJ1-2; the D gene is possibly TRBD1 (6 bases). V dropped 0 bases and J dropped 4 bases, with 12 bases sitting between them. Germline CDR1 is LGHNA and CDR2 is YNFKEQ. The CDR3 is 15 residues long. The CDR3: CASSQDQGNRYGYTF. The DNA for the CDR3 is TGTGCCAGCAGCCAAGATCAGGGGAACCGCTATGGCTACACCTTC.

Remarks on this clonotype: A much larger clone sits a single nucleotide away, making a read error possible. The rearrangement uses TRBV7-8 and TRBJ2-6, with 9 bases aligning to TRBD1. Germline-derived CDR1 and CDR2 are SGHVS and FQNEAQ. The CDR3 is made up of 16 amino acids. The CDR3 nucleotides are TGTGCCAGCAGCGCAACAGGGGGCCCTGGGGCCAACGTCCTGATTTTC. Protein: CASSATGGPGANVLIF.

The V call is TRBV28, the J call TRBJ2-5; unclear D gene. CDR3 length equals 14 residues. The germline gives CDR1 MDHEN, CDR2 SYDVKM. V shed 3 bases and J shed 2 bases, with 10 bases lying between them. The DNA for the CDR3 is TGTGCCAGCAGTTTGTACTTCTCACAAGAGACCCAGTACTTC. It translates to CASSLYFSQETQYF.

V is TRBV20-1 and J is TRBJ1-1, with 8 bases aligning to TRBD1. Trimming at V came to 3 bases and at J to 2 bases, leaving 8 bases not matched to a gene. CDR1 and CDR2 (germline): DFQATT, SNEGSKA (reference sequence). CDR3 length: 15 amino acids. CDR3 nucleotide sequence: TGCAGTGCTAGCGATCCGGGACAGGCCAACACTGAAGCTTTCTTT. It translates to CSASDPGQANTEAFF.